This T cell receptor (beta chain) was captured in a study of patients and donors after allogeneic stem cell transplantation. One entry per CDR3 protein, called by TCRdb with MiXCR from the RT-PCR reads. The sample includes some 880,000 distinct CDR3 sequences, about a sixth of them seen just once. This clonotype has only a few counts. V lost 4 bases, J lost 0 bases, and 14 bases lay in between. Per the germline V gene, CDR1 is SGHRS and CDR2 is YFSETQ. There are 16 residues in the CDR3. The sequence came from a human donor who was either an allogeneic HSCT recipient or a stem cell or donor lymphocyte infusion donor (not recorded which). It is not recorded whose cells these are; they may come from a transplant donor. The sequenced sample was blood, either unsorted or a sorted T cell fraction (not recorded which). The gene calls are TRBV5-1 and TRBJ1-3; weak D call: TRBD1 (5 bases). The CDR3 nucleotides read TGCGCCAGCAGCACGAAGGACGGGGGCTCTGGAAACACCATATATTTT. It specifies CASSTKDGGSGNTIYF.